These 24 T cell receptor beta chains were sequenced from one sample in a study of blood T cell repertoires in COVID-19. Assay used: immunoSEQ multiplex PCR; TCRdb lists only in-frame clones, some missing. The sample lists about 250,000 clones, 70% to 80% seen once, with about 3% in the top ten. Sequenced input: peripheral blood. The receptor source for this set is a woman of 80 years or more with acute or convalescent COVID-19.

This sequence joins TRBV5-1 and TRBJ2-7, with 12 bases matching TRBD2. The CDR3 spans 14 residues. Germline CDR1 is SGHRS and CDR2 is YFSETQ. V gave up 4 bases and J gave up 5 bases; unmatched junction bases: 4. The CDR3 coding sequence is TGCGCCAGCAGCATGACTAGCGGGAGCCACGAGCAGTACTTC. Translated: CASSMTSGSHEQYF. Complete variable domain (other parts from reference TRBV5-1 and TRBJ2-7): KAGVTQTPRYLIKTRGQQVTLSCSPISGHRSVSWYQQTPGQGLQFLFEYFSETQRNKGNFPGRFSGRQFSNSRSEMNVSTLELGDSALYLCASSMTSGSHEQYFGPGTRLTVT.

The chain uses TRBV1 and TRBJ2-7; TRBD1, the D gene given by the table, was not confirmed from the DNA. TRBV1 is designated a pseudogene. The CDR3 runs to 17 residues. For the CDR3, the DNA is TGCACCAGCAGCCACGCTTACGGGACAGAGATGTCCTACGAGCAGTACTTC. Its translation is CTSSHAYGTEMSYEQYF.

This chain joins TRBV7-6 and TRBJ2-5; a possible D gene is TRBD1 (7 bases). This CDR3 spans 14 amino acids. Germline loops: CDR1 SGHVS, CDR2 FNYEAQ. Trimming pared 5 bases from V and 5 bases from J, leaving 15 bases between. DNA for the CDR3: TGTGCCAGCAGCCTAATGACAGGGAGGGAGACCCAGTACTTC. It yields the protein CASSLMTGRETQYF.

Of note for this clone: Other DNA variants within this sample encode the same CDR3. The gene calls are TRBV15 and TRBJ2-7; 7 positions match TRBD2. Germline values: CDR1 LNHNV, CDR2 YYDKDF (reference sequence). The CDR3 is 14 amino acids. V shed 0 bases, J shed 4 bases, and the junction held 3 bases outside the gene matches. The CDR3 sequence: CATSRDRGGYEQYF. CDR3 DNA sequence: TGTGCCACCAGCAGAGACCGGGGAGGGTACGAGCAGTACTTC.

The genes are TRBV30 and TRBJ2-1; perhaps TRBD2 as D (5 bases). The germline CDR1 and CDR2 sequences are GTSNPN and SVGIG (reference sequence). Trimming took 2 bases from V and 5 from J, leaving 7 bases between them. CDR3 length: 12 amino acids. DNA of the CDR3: TGTGCCTGGAGTAGCGGTGACAATGAGCAGTTCTTC. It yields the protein CAWSSGDNEQFF. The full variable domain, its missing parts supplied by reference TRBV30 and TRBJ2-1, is SQTIHQWPATLVQPVGSPLSLECTVEGTSNPNLYWYRQAAGRGLQLLFYSVGIGQISSEVPQNLSASRPQDRQFILSSKKLLLSDSGFYLCAWSSGDNEQFFGPGTRLTVL.

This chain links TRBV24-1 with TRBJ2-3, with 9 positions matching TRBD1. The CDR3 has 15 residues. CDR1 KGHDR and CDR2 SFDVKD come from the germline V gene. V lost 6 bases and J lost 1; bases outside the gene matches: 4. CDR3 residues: CATSRGQGRTDTQYF. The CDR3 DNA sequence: TGTGCCACCAGTAGGGGACAGGGACGCACAGATACGCAGTATTTT.

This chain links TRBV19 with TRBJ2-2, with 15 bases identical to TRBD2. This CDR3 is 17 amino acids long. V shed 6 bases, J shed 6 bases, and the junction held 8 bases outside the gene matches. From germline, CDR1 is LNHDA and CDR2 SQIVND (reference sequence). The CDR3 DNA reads TGTGCCAGTAGGTCGGGACTAGCGGGAGGATCTGCCGGGGAGCTGTTTTTT. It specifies CASRSGLAGGSAGELFF.

Written as DNA, the CDR3 is TGTGCCAGCAGCCAAGACGGGGGTCCTTACAATGAGCAGTTCTTC. Translated, it gives CASSQDGGPYNEQFF. The genes are TRBV3-1 (or the pseudogene TRBV3-2) and TRBJ2-1; D might be TRBD2 (6 bases). The V gene's germline CDR1 is LGHDT and CDR2 YNNKEL (reference sequence). CDR3 length equals 15 residues. Trimming stripped 0 bases from V and 4 bases from J, with 10 bases between.

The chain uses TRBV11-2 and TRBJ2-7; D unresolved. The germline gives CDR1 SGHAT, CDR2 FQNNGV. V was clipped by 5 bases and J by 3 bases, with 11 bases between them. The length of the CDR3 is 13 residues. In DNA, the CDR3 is TGTGCCAGCAGCCGCCCACTACACTACGAGCAGTACTTC. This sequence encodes CASSRPLHYEQYF.

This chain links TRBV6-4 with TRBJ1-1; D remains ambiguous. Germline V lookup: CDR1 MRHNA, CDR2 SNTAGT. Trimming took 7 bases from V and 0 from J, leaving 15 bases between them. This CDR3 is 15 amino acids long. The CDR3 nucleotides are TGTGCCAGCAAAACGGAGGATAGTTTGAACACTGAAGCTTTCTTT. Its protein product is CASKTEDSLNTEAFF.

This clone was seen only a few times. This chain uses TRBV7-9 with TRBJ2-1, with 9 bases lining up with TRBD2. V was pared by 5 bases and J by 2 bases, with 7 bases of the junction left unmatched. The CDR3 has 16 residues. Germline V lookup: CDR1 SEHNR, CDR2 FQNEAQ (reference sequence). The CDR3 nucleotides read TGTGCCAGCAGCCGGATAGCGGGAGAGGCCTACAATGAGCAGTTCTTC. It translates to CASSRIAGEAYNEQFF.

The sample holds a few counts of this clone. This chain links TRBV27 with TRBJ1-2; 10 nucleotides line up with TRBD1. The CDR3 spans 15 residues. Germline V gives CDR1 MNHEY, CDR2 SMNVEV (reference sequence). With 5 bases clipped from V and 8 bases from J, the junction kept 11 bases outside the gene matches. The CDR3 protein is CASSPSTGGFGGYTF. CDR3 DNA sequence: TGTGCCAGCAGTCCGTCGACAGGGGGCTTTGGAGGCTACACCTTC.

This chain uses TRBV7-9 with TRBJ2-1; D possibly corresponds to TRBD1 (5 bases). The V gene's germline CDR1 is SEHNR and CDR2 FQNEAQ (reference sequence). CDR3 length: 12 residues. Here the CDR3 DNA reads TGTGCGGGCAGCTCAGGGTTTGGGGAGCAGTTCTTC. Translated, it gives CAGSSGFGEQFF. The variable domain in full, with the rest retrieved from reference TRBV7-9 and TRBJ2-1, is DTGVSQNPRHKITKRGQNVTFRCDPISEHNRLYWYRQTLGQGPEFLTYFQNEAQLEKSRLLSDRFSAERPKGSFSTLEIQRTEQGDSAMYLCAGSSGFGEQFFGPGTRLTVL.

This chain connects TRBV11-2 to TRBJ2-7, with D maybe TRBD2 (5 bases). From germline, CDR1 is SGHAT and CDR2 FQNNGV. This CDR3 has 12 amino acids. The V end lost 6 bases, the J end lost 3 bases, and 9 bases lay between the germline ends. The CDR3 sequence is CASRSTSYEQYF. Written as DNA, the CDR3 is TGTGCCAGCAGGTCTACTAGCTACGAGCAGTACTTC.

The CDR3 reads CASSFSSVSGYTF. The DNA of the CDR3 is TGTGCCAGCAGTTTCTCCTCGGTCTCTGGCTACACCTTC. V usage is TRBV6-5 and J usage is TRBJ1-2; no firm D call. CDR3 length: 13 residues. Trimming stripped 4 bases from V and 7 bases from J, with 13 bases between. The germline gives CDR1 MNHEY, CDR2 SVGAGI.

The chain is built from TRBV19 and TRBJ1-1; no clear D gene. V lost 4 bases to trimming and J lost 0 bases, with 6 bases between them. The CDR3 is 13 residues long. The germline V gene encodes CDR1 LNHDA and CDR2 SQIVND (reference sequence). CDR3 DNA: TGTGCCAGTAGTAGTCAGGTGAACACTGAAGCTTTCTTT. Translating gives CASSSQVNTEAFF.

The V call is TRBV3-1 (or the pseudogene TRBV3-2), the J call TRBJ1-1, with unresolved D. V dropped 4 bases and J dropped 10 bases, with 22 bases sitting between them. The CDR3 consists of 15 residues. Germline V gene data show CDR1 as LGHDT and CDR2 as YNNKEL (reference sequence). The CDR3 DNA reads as TGTGCCAGCAGCCCCCAGGTAGGCATTCCGGCGAGAGCTTTCTTT. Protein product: CASSPQVGIPARAFF.

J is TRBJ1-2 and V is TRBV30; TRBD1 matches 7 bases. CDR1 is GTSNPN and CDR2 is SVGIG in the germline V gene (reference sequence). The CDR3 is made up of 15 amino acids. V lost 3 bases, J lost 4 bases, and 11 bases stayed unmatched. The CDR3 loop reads CAWSVTWDSRYGYTF. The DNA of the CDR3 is TGTGCCTGGAGCGTTACCTGGGACAGCCGCTATGGCTACACCTTC.

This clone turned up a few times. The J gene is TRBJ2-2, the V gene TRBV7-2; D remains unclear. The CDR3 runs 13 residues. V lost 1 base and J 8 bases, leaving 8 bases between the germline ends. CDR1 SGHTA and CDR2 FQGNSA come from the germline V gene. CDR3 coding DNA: TGTGCCAGCAGCTTAGTCGGTGGTGGGGAGCTGTTTTTT. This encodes CASSLVGGGELFF. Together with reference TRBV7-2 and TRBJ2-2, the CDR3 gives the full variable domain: GAGVSQSPSNKVTEKGKDVELRCDPISGHTALYWYRQSLGQGLEFLIYFQGNSAPDKSGLPSDRFSAERTGGSVSTLTIQRTQQEDSAVYLCASSLVGGGELFFGEGSRLTVL.

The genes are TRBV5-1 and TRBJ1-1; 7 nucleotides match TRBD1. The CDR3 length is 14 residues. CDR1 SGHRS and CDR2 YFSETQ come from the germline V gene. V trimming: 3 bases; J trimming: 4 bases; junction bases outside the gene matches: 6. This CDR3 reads CASSSQGSGTEAFF. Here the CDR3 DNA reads TGCGCCAGCAGCTCACAGGGGTCTGGCACTGAAGCTTTCTTT.

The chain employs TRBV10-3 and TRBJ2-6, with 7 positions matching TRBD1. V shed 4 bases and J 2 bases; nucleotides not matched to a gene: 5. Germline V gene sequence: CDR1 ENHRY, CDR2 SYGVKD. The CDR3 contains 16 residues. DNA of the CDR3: TGTGCCATCAGTGCCCTGACAGGGACTGGGGCCAACGTCCTGACTTTC. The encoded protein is CAISALTGTGANVLTF.

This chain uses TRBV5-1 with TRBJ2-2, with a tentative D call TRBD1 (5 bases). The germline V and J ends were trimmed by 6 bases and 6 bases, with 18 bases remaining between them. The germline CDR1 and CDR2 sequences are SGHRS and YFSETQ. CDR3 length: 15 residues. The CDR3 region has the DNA TGCGCCAGCAACCCATTCAATCAGGGCGCCGGGGAGCTGTTTTTT. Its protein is CASNPFNQGAGELFF. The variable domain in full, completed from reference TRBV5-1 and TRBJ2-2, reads KAGVTQTPRYLIKTRGQQVTLSCSPISGHRSVSWYQQTPGQGLQFLFEYFSETQRNKGNFPGRFSGRQFSNSRSEMNVSTLELGDSALYLCASNPFNQGAGELFFGEGSRLTVL.

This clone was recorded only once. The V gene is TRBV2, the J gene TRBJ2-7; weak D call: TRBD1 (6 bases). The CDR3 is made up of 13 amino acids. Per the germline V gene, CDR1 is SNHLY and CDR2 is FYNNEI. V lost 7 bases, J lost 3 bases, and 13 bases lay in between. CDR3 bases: TGTGCCAGCACCCTCGGACAGAGCTACGAGCAGTACTTC. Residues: CASTLGQSYEQYF.

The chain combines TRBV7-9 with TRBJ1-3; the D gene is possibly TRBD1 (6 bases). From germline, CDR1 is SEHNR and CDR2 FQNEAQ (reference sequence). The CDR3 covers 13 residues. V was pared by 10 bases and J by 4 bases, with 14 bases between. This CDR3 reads CATKWDIGNTIYF. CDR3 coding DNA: TGTGCCACCAAATGGGACATCGGAAACACCATATATTTT.